These 9 T cell receptor beta chains share one sample of origin, sequenced in a study of beta chain features in type 1 diabetes. Since all of the isolated RNA was reverse transcribed, expressed TCRB transcripts were what got sequenced. Measured with immunoSEQ multiplex PCR; TCRdb has only the in-frame clones, and not every one. The table lists hundreds of thousands of clones, 8% of them singletons. The sample comprised central memory CD4+ T cells from blood. These TCRs come from a woman under 30 in good health.

This clone occurred many times. The V and J genes are TRBV7-2 and TRBJ2-5; D remains unclear. The CDR3 runs 15 residues. The germline V and J ends were trimmed by 5 bases and 5 bases, with 18 bases remaining between them. Germline V CDR1 and CDR2: SGHTA, FQGNSA. CDR3 in amino acids: CASSPGRTRVETQYF. The CDR3 DNA follows: TGTGCCAGCAGCCCCGGACGGACCCGAGTGGAGACCCAGTACTTC.

The chain employs TRBV2 and TRBJ2-7; 8 nucleotides line up with TRBD2. The CDR3 extends over 12 amino acids. V lost 5 bases and J lost 7; bases outside the gene matches: 4. From germline, CDR1 is SNHLY and CDR2 FYNNEI. The CDR3 sequence: CASSRGGLEQYF. The CDR3 bases are TGTGCCAGCAGTCGGGGGGGCCTTGAGCAGTACTTC.

This clone has a handful of counts. The chain recombines TRBV5-1 with TRBJ1-5; weak D call: TRBD1 (6 bases). The CDR3 consists of 15 residues. V lost 0 bases to trimming and J lost 4 bases, with 11 bases between them. The germline V gene encodes CDR1 SGHRS and CDR2 YFSETQ. CDR3 loop: CASSLDGQPNQPQHF. CDR3 sequence (DNA): TGCGCCAGCAGCTTGGATGGACAGCCAAATCAGCCCCAGCATTTT. The whole variable domain, filled in from reference TRBV5-1 and TRBJ1-5, reads KAGVTQTPRYLIKTRGQQVTLSCSPISGHRSVSWYQQTPGQGLQFLFEYFSETQRNKGNFPGRFSGRQFSNSRSEMNVSTLELGDSALYLCASSLDGQPNQPQHFGDGTRLSIL.

V is TRBV7-9 and J is TRBJ2-1; D is undetermined. The CDR3 runs 12 residues. The V and J ends lost 3 bases and 10 bases respectively, with 10 bases between them. The germline V gene encodes CDR1 SEHNR and CDR2 FQNEAQ (reference sequence). The CDR3 region has the DNA TGTGCCAGCAGCTTTTCGAGCGTGGAGCAGTTCTTC. Protein: CASSFSSVEQFF.

The sample holds a few counts of this clone. This chain links TRBV6-1 with TRBJ2-1; D gene unclear. Trimming stripped 8 bases from V and 8 bases from J, with 10 bases between. Per germline, CDR1 MNHNS and CDR2 SASEGT. The CDR3 is made up of 11 amino acids. The CDR3 here is CASGVRHEQFF. Here the CDR3 DNA reads TGTGCCAGCGGGGTGAGGCATGAGCAGTTCTTC.

Remarks on this clone: One base away lies a much larger clone, so this may be a sequencing read error. This same CDR3 is encoded by further DNA sequences in the sample. The chain uses TRBV7-3 and TRBJ2-1; D is unresolved. CDR1 SGHTA and CDR2 FQGTGA come from the germline V gene. The length of the CDR3 is 13 residues. V was clipped by 2 bases and J by 1 base, with 3 bases between them. CDR3 loop: CASSLGSYNEQFF. CDR3 in DNA: TGTGCCAGCAGCTTAGGGTCCTACAATGAGCAGTTCTTC.

This clone was found a few times. The V call is TRBV11-2, the J call TRBJ2-3; TRBD1 matches at 8 bases. Trimming took 4 bases from V and 2 from J; bases not matched to a gene: 5. Per the germline V gene, CDR1 is SGHAT and CDR2 is FQNNGV. The CDR3 is 15 amino acids. The CDR3: CASSSDRGYTDTQYF. The CDR3 DNA sequence: TGTGCCAGCAGCTCCGACAGGGGATACACAGATACGCAGTATTTT.

The chain has TRBV11-1 and TRBJ1-1; D gene ambiguous. Germline values: CDR1 SGHAT, CDR2 FQDESV (reference sequence). V gave up 6 bases and J gave up 1 base, with 12 bases separating them. The CDR3 extends over 14 amino acids. The CDR3 loop reads CASSKTGANTEAFF. The CDR3 coding sequence is TGTGCCAGCAGTAAGACGGGAGCGAACACTGAAGCTTTCTTT.

This chain links TRBV20-1 with TRBJ2-5; no reliable D call. The CDR3 sequence is 11 residues long. Trimming removed 6 bases at V and 5 bases at J, with 10 bases between. The germline V gene encodes CDR1 DFQATT and CDR2 SNEGSKA (reference sequence). The CDR3 is CSAPQWETQYF. The CDR3 DNA is TGCAGTGCCCCCCAGTGGGAGACCCAGTACTTC.